A single sample is the source of the 29 T cell receptor beta chains below, sequenced in a study of spatial heterogeneity in lung cancer (dated by TCRdb to the late 2010s). This specimen's time point label, interpreted: blood at routine non-recurrence follow-up after resection. The library came from 5' RACE. Sequencer: NextSeq 500. TCRdb took the public reads, trimmed them with fastp at Q25, ran MiXCR for clone calling and kept in-frame beta chains. Identical CDR3 proteins give one entry, which carries the most common genes and DNA. This sample gives 20,000 to 30,000 distinct CDR3 sequences in total; 9.7% of them show up just once. Roughly a fifth of the sample comes from the top ten. The specimen was PBMCs, collected at follow-up. The source is a male donor with early-stage non-small cell lung cancer.

This clonotype was detected only once. V gene TRBV3-1 combines with J gene TRBJ2-3; 8 positions match TRBD2. The length of the CDR3 is 17 residues. Trimming at V came to 5 bases and at J to 2 bases, leaving 12 bases not matched to a gene. The V gene's germline CDR1 is LGHDT and CDR2 YNNKEL (reference sequence). CDR3 nucleotides: TGTGCCAGCAGCAACCTACTAGCGGCCCTTCACACAGATACGCAGTATTTT. Translated, it gives CASSNLLAALHTDTQYF.

Remarks on this clonotype: Germline is not matched at one junction end, which may reflect a read error. V and J are TRBV6-2 or TRBV6-3 and TRBJ1-1, with a tentative D call TRBD1 (6 bases). CDR3 size: 16 residues. Germline loops: CDR1 MNHEY, CDR2 SVGEGT. In DNA form, the CDR3 reads TGTGCCAGCAGCTACTCACTGCAGGGGTCTAACACTGAAGCTTTCTTT. Protein: CASSYSLQGSNTEAFF.

This clonotype has a count of ten or more. This chain links TRBV7-2 with TRBJ1-1, with TRBD1 matching 7 bases. V dropped 1 base and J dropped 1; count of bases not matched to a gene: 6. Germline V gene data show CDR1 as SGHTA and CDR2 as FQGNSA. The CDR3 runs 16 residues. Here the CDR3 reads CASSLVSQGENTEAFF. For the CDR3, the DNA is TGTGCCAGCAGCTTAGTAAGCCAGGGGGAGAACACTGAAGCTTTCTTT.

This clonotype was seen at least ten times. J is TRBJ2-7 and V is TRBV29-1, with a weak D call TRBD2 (5 bases). In germline, CDR1 is SQVTM, CDR2 ANQGSEA. The CDR3 runs 13 residues. V lost 3 bases and J lost 1, with 10 bases in between. The CDR3, as DNA: TGCAGCGTTGAGGGTGAGGGTTCCTACGAGCAGTACTTC. Encoded protein: CSVEGEGSYEQYF.

The sample holds a few counts of this clonotype. This chain links TRBV3-1 with TRBJ2-3; 7 positions match TRBD2. Trimming removed 1 base from V and 3 bases from J; junction bases left unmatched: 7. There are 16 residues in the CDR3. Germline V gene lookup returns CDR1 LGHDT and CDR2 YNNKEL (reference sequence). CDR3 region: CASSQVPGLSTDTQYF. CDR3 sequence (DNA): TGTGCCAGCAGCCAAGTCCCGGGACTATCGACAGATACGCAGTATTTT.

This chain joins TRBV28 and TRBJ1-4; TRBD1 aligns across 8 bases. CDR1 MDHEN and CDR2 SYDVKM come from the germline V gene. CDR3 length equals 18 residues. With V trimmed by 5 bases and J by 2 bases, 13 bases remained unmatched. This chain's CDR3 is CASSPGRTGPRTNEKLFF. In DNA, the CDR3 is TGTGCCAGCAGTCCCGGCCGGACAGGGCCAAGGACTAATGAAAAACTGTTTTTT.

This clonotype has more than one count but fewer than ten. The chain employs TRBV5-1 and TRBJ2-2; D remains unclear. The CDR3 spans 16 residues. Germline V gene data show CDR1 as SGHRS and CDR2 as YFSETQ. Trimming took 0 bases from V and 1 from J, leaving 10 bases between them. As DNA, the CDR3 is TGCGCCAGCAGCTTGGCTCGTACGGGGAACACCGGGGAGCTGTTTTTT. It is translated as CASSLARTGNTGELFF.

The J gene is TRBJ2-1, the V gene TRBV14; TRBD2 is a possible D gene (6 bases). This CDR3 has 14 amino acids. V was trimmed by 2 bases and J by 4 bases, leaving 9 bases between them. The germline V gene has CDR1 SGHDN and CDR2 FVKESK. As DNA, the CDR3 is TGTGCCAGCAGCCAATCCGGGACTTACAATGAGCAGTTCTTC. Translation gives CASSQSGTYNEQFF.

The rearrangement joins TRBV29-1 to TRBJ2-5; tentative D call: TRBD1 (6 bases). The CDR3 runs 12 residues. Germline-derived CDR1 and CDR2 are SQVTM and ANQGSEA. Trimming left V 4 bases short and J 3 bases short, with 9 bases between. This chain's CDR3 is CSVVRTEETQYF. For the CDR3, the DNA is TGCAGCGTTGTTCGGACAGAAGAGACCCAGTACTTC.

V and J are TRBV7-2 and TRBJ1-1, with TRBD1 matching over 9 bases. J lost 4 bases, V lost 6 bases, and 6 bases had no gene match. Germline CDR1 is SGHTA and CDR2 is FQGNSA. CDR3 length: 14 residues. The CDR3 protein is CASSWGTGSTEAFF. CDR3 in DNA: TGTGCCAGCAGTTGGGGGACAGGGAGCACTGAAGCTTTCTTT.

The V call is TRBV19, the J call TRBJ1-5; 8 positions agree with TRBD1. Germline-derived CDR1 and CDR2 are LNHDA and SQIVND (reference sequence). V gave up 5 bases and J gave up 6 bases; unmatched junction bases: 12. This CDR3 comprises 16 residues. CDR3 bases: TGTGCCAGTAGTTATCTCCGGGACAGGCGGTCTCAGCCCCAGCATTTT. Amino acid sequence: CASSYLRDRRSQPQHF. Filled out from reference TRBV19 and TRBJ1-5, the complete variable domain reads DGGITQSPKYLFRKEGQNVTLSCEQNLNHDAMYWYRQDPGQGLRLIYYSQIVNDFQKGDIAEGYSVSREKKESFPLTVTSAQKNPTAFYLCASSYLRDRRSQPQHFGDGTRLSIL.

This clonotype is medium-sized by share. CDR3 sequence (DNA): TGCGCCAGCAGCACCGGGACAGGGGAAGGGTACGAGCAGTACTTC. Translated: CASSTGTGEGYEQYF. J is TRBJ2-7 and V is TRBV4-1, with 10 bases aligning to TRBD1. CDR3 length: 15 amino acids. Germline CDR1 MGHRA, CDR2 YSYEKL. J gave up 4 bases and V 5 bases, and 8 bases lay outside the gene matches.

This clonotype has at least ten counts. This rearrangement joins TRBV28 to TRBJ2-1; D is perhaps TRBD2 (5 bases). Trimming removed 5 bases from V and 6 bases from J, with 14 bases in between. Germline CDR1 is MDHEN and CDR2 is SYDVKM. The CDR3 consists of 14 residues. This CDR3 reads CASSLGLASNEQFF. The CDR3 region has the DNA TGTGCCAGCAGTCTCGGGCTAGCCAGCAATGAGCAGTTCTTC.

This clonotype was recorded many times. This chain uses TRBV6-1 with TRBJ2-1, with D possibly TRBD1 on 6 matching bases. V lost 2 bases, J lost 2 bases, and 16 bases lay in between. CDR3 length equals 17 residues. The germline CDR1 and CDR2 sequences are MNHNS and SASEGT. Here the CDR3 reads CASSERGTAGPYNEQFF. The CDR3 DNA sequence: TGTGCCAGCAGTGAAAGGGGGACGGCAGGGCCCTACAATGAGCAGTTCTTC.

This clonotype was counted ten times or more. The DNA of the CDR3 is TGTGCCAGTAGTATGACTTACGGGACTAGCGGGAACTACGAGCAGTACTTC. It encodes CASSMTYGTSGNYEQYF. The rearrangement joins TRBV19 to TRBJ2-7; TRBD2 matches at 13 bases. The germline gives CDR1 LNHDA, CDR2 SQIVND (reference sequence). CDR3 length equals 17 residues. Trimming removed 3 bases from V and 3 bases from J; junction bases left unmatched: 8.

With respect to this clonotype: Just one base apart from a much larger clone, this may be a read error. This chain links TRBV7-8 with TRBJ1-1; 7 bases map to TRBD1. The trim removed 2 bases at V and 4 bases at J, leaving 7 bases unmatched. CDR3 size: 15 residues. Germline V lookup: CDR1 SGHVS, CDR2 FQNEAQ. CDR3 nucleotides: TGTGCCAGCAGCTTATTGGGACAGCGGAGCACTGAAGCTTTCTTT. This codes for CASSLLGQRSTEAFF. The whole variable domain, filled in from reference TRBV7-8 and TRBJ1-1, reads GAGVSQSPRYKVAKRGQDVALRCDPISGHVSLFWYQQALGQGPEFLTYFQNEAQLDKSGLPSDRFFAERPEGSVSTLKIQRTQQEDSAVYLCASSLLGQRSTEAFFGQGTRLTVV.

At least ten counts were recorded for this clonotype. The chain uses TRBV5-1 and TRBJ2-2; D unresolved. V gave up 0 bases and J gave up 6 bases, with 6 bases separating them. The CDR3 consists of 13 residues. The germline gives CDR1 SGHRS, CDR2 YFSETQ. CDR3 sequence (DNA): TGCGCCAGCAGCTTGGGAGGATCCGGGGAGCTGTTTTTT. This translates into CASSLGGSGELFF. Supplemented by reference TRBV5-1 and TRBJ2-2, the full variable domain reads KAGVTQTPRYLIKTRGQQVTLSCSPISGHRSVSWYQQTPGQGLQFLFEYFSETQRNKGNFPGRFSGRQFSNSRSEMNVSTLELGDSALYLCASSLGGSGELFFGEGSRLTVL.

This clonotype is medium-sized in the sample. The V call is TRBV12-3 or TRBV12-4, the J call TRBJ1-2; 7 bases map to TRBD1. The CDR3 has 13 residues. J lost 6 bases, V lost 6 bases, and 7 bases had no gene match. The chain's CDR3 is CASSRQGFHGYTF. CDR3 in DNA: TGTGCCAGCAGCCGACAGGGTTTCCATGGCTACACCTTC.

This clonotype was seen more than once but under ten times. The V call is TRBV27, the J call TRBJ1-5; D not resolved. The V end was cut by 0 bases, the J end by 8 bases, with 17 bases between. CDR1 MNHEY and CDR2 SMNVEV come from the germline V gene (reference sequence). The CDR3 extends over 16 amino acids. The CDR3 DNA is TGTGCCAGCAGTTTATCGTTTCCCCGGGGTAAGGAGCCCCAGCATTTT. Protein: CASSLSFPRGKEPQHF.

This clonotype has at least ten counts. V and J are TRBV7-9 and TRBJ1-2, with 12 nucleotides matching TRBD1. This CDR3 has 16 residues. The V gene's germline CDR1 is SEHNR and CDR2 FQNEAQ (reference sequence). The J segment lost 4 bases and the V segment lost 3 bases, leaving 6 bases of the junction unmatched. Written as DNA, the CDR3 is TGTGCCAGCAGCTTGGGGACAGGGGGCGCCGGCTATGGCTACACCTTC. Translation gives CASSLGTGGAGYGYTF.

This clonotype has just a few counts. This sequence joins TRBV9 and TRBJ2-5; tentatively, D is TRBD1 or TRBD2 (5 bases each). This CDR3 is 16 amino acids long. In germline, CDR1 is SGDLS, CDR2 YYNGEE. V shed 3 bases and J shed 3 bases, with 18 bases lying between them. CDR3 region: CASSEAQPGPKETQYF. The CDR3 DNA reads as TGTGCCAGCAGCGAGGCCCAGCCGGGACCAAAAGAGACCCAGTACTTC.

This clonotype was recorded many times. This sequence joins TRBV19 and TRBJ1-2; a possible D gene is TRBD1 (5 bases). Germline V gene lookup returns CDR1 LNHDA and CDR2 SQIVND (reference sequence). This CDR3 has 12 residues. V lost 3 bases to trimming and J lost 4 bases, with 6 bases between them. CDR3 protein: CASSITGYGYTF. CDR3 in DNA: TGTGCCAGTAGTATCACAGGCTATGGCTACACCTTC.

About this clonotype: Because it lacks the conserved phenylalanine or tryptophan at the end, this CDR3 is likely a read error. The rearrangement joins TRBV7-8 to TRBJ2-5; no firm D call. The CDR3 sequence is 15 residues long. The V end was cut by 0 bases, the J end by 4 bases, with 12 bases between. CDR1 and CDR2 (germline): SGHVS, FQNEAQ. The CDR3: CASSLAQGIGETQYS. The CDR3 bases are TGTGCCAGCAGCTTAGCTCAAGGGATAGGAGAGACCCAGTACTCC.

The rearrangement joins TRBV25-1 to TRBJ2-2; the D is unclear. Germline V gene lookup returns CDR1 MGHDK and CDR2 SYGVNS. V was trimmed by 1 base and J by 2 bases, leaving 11 bases between them. There are 16 residues in the CDR3. As DNA, the CDR3 is TGTGCCAGCAGTGAATTCCAGACACTAAACACCGGGGAGCTGTTTTTT. Translating it yields CASSEFQTLNTGELFF.

This clonotype was observed at least ten times. The rearrangement links TRBV20-1 to TRBJ2-7; D call uncertain. Trimming stripped 5 bases from V and 3 bases from J, with 17 bases between. This CDR3 region has 14 residues. The germline V gene encodes CDR1 DFQATT and CDR2 SNEGSKA (reference sequence). The CDR3 spells CSALDAANLYEQYF. In nucleotides, the CDR3 is TGCAGTGCTTTGGACGCTGCGAACCTCTACGAGCAGTACTTC.

This rearrangement joins TRBV3-1 to TRBJ2-2; D is possibly TRBD1 (5 bases). Trimming stripped 7 bases from V and 4 bases from J, with 13 bases between. The CDR3 is made up of 14 amino acids. Germline loops: CDR1 LGHDT, CDR2 YNNKEL (reference sequence). CDR3 nucleotide sequence: TGTGCCAGCACCCGGCAGGGTGGCACCGGGGAGCTGTTTTTT. Protein product: CASTRQGGTGELFF.

This clonotype has ten or more counts. The chain employs TRBV11-2 and TRBJ2-6; D ambiguous. CDR3 size: 14 residues. Trimming stripped 6 bases from V and 1 base from J, with 7 bases between. Germline V CDR1 and CDR2: SGHAT, FQNNGV. CDR3 sequence reads: CASSPTSGANVLTF. The CDR3, as DNA: TGTGCCAGCAGTCCCACTTCTGGGGCCAACGTCCTGACTTTC.

A few counts support this clonotype. The CDR3 region is CASSRPDSSNYGYTF. CDR3 bases: TGTGCCAGCAGCCGCCCGGACAGTAGTAACTATGGCTACACCTTC. V and J are TRBV28 and TRBJ1-2, with D possibly TRBD1 on 6 matching bases. Deletions cut 6 bases from V and 1 base from J, with 15 bases between. The CDR3 spans 15 residues. Per germline, CDR1 MDHEN and CDR2 SYDVKM.

This clonotype appeared many times. The V gene is TRBV20-1, the J gene TRBJ2-4; D is tentatively TRBD1 or TRBD2 (6 bases each). Trimming left V 2 bases short and J 1 base short, with 12 bases between. Germline values: CDR1 DFQATT, CDR2 SNEGSKA (reference sequence). CDR3 length: 15 amino acids. CDR3 protein: CSARNRGAAKNIQYF. Written as DNA, the CDR3 is TGCAGTGCTAGAAATAGGGGGGCGGCCAAAAACATTCAGTACTTC.